This entry lists 18 T cell receptor beta chains sequenced from one sample in a study of T cell responses to AZD1222 COVID-19 vaccine. Data came from immunoSEQ multiplex PCR; TCRdb stores just in-frame clones and leaves some out. The table has about 97,000 clones, nearly 90% seen once; the top ten hold 2.5% to 3.5%. The sample in question was peripheral blood, obtained on day 0 of AZD1222 vaccination. The receptors here all came from an adult in good health.

The V gene is TRBV3-1 (or the pseudogene TRBV3-2), the J gene TRBJ1-1; 7 bases agree with TRBD1. The CDR3 is 14 amino acids. Germline V gene data show CDR1 as LGHDT and CDR2 as YNNKEL (reference sequence). Trimming cost V 3 bases and J 4 bases; bases outside gene matches: 5. The CDR3 protein is CASSQVQGSTEAFF. As DNA, the CDR3 is TGTGCCAGCAGCCAGGTACAGGGGAGCACTGAAGCTTTCTTT.

The chain links TRBV19 to TRBJ1-6; 7 bases are a match to TRBD1. V dropped 4 bases and J dropped 10; count of bases not matched to a gene: 7. The CDR3 is 14 residues long. CDR1 is LNHDA, CDR2 SQIVND, per germline (reference sequence). As DNA, the CDR3 is TGTGCCAGTAGTACTCAGGGGGTAAGATCACCCCTCCACTTT. Translation: CASSTQGVRSPLHF.

V gene TRBV18 combines with J gene TRBJ2-6, with 7 bases lining up with TRBD1. The ends lost 2 bases at V and 0 bases at J; junction bases unmatched: 10. This CDR3 has 19 residues. CDR1 KGHSH and CDR2 LQKENI come from the germline V gene. The CDR3 is CASSPRGQDFSSGANVLTF. CDR3 DNA sequence: TGTGCCAGCTCACCAAGGGGGCAGGATTTTAGCTCTGGGGCCAACGTCCTGACTTTC.

The chain combines TRBV21-1 with TRBJ2-5; the table's D gene call, TRBD2, was not cross checked with the DNA. TRBV21-1 corresponds to a pseudogene. The CDR3 totals 15 residues. CDR3 amino acids: CASSKEAGWQETQYF. The CDR3 DNA follows: TGTGCCAGCAGCAAAGAAGCGGGATGGCAAGAGACCCAGTACTTC.

This clone has only one observation. The V and J genes are TRBV5-5 and TRBJ1-2, with D maybe TRBD1 (5 bases). Per germline, CDR1 SGHKS and CDR2 YYEKEE (reference sequence). The CDR3 is 13 amino acids. Trimming shortened V by 0 bases and J by 3 bases, and 6 bases separated the two germline ends. The chain's CDR3 is CASSLAQDYGYTF. The CDR3 nucleotides read TGTGCCAGCAGCTTGGCACAGGACTATGGCTACACCTTC.

The V gene is TRBV6-5, the J gene TRBJ2-1; TRBD1 aligns across 10 bases. This CDR3 contains 15 residues. Germline V gene sequence: CDR1 MNHEY, CDR2 SVGAGI. V shed 4 bases, J shed 7 bases, and the junction held 7 bases outside the gene matches. The CDR3 protein is CASSFRQGARNEQFF. Here the CDR3 DNA reads TGTGCCAGCAGTTTCCGACAGGGGGCGCGAAATGAGCAGTTCTTC.

The chain links TRBV29-1 to TRBJ2-7; D not resolved. CDR3 length equals 13 residues. Trimming took off 2 bases at V and 3 bases at J, with 11 bases between the two ends. Germline CDR1 is SQVTM and CDR2 is ANQGSEA. The CDR3 region has the DNA TGCAGCGTTGAATCGGACGACCGCTACGAGCAGTACTTC. Protein: CSVESDDRYEQYF.

The rearrangement links TRBV7-9 to TRBJ1-2; maybe TRBD1 (6 bases). The CDR3 length is 14 residues. Trimming shortened V by 3 bases and J by 8 bases, and 16 bases separated the two germline ends. The germline V gene has CDR1 SEHNR and CDR2 FQNEAQ (reference sequence). The CDR3 region has the DNA TGTGCCAGCAGCTTCCTACAGGGCTGGTACGGCTACACCTTC. Amino acids: CASSFLQGWYGYTF.

This clone turned up a few times. The DNA of the CDR3 is TGTGCCAGCAAATCCGGGGCCAGCCCCTACGAGCAGTACTTC. This translates into CASKSGASPYEQYF. The genes are TRBV27 and TRBJ2-7; the D gene could be TRBD1 or TRBD2 (5 bases each). Per the germline V gene, CDR1 is MNHEY and CDR2 is SMNVEV (reference sequence). The V gene lost 7 bases and the J gene lost 2 bases, with 15 bases spanning the gap. The CDR3 is 14 residues long.

The gene calls are TRBV29-1 and TRBJ1-4; D uncertain. Germline V gene sequence: CDR1 SQVTM, CDR2 ANQGSEA. The V end was cut by 7 bases, the J end by 0 bases, with 9 bases between. The CDR3 sequence is 13 residues long. The CDR3 bases are TGCAGCGCCTTGGCAGCAACTAATGAAAAACTGTTTTTT. Amino acid sequence: CSALAATNEKLFF.

The chain couples TRBV5-4 to TRBJ1-6; D might be TRBD1 (5 bases). Deletions cut 4 bases from V and 2 bases from J, with 19 bases between. Germline V gene sequence: CDR1 SGHNT, CDR2 YYREEE (reference sequence). The CDR3 consists of 18 residues. The CDR3 nucleotides read TGTGCCAGCAGCCTTTCCTCGGGGGGACTAACCTATAATTCACCCCTCCACTTT. Encoded protein: CASSLSSGGLTYNSPLHF.

This clone was picked up a small number of times. The rearrangement joins TRBV5-1 to TRBJ2-7; no firm D call. The CDR3 runs 14 residues. Germline assignment: CDR1 SGHRS and CDR2 YFSETQ. Deletions cut 1 base from V and 1 base from J, with 9 bases between. In DNA form, the CDR3 reads TGCGCCAGCAGCTTGAGCACGCCGTCCTACGAGCAGTACTTC. Translated: CASSLSTPSYEQYF.

This clone appeared a few times. The CDR3 sequence is CASSLVQGRYTEAFF. The CDR3 coding sequence is TGTGCCAGCAGCTTGGTGCAGGGACGGTACACTGAAGCTTTCTTT. The V call is TRBV5-8, the J call TRBJ1-1; maybe TRBD1 (5 bases). V was trimmed by 0 bases and J by 3 bases, leaving 12 bases between them. Germline values: CDR1 SGHTS, CDR2 YDEGEE. The CDR3 has 15 amino acids.

The genes are TRBV9 and TRBJ1-3; D remains unclear. This CDR3 has 17 amino acids. The germline V and J ends were trimmed by 0 bases and 2 bases, with 15 bases remaining between them. CDR1 SGDLS and CDR2 YYNGEE come from the germline V gene. The CDR3 here is CASSVETRIGAGNTIYF. The CDR3 bases are TGTGCCAGCAGCGTAGAAACGAGAATCGGGGCTGGAAACACCATATATTTT.

In this sample, this clone turned up once. V and J are TRBV7-9 and TRBJ1-1; weak D call: TRBD1 (6 bases). Germline CDR1 and CDR2: SEHNR and FQNEAQ (reference sequence). The CDR3 totals 12 residues. V lost 5 bases, J lost 5 bases, and 9 bases lay in between. The CDR3 sequence: CASSPGQTEAFF. For the CDR3, the DNA is TGTGCCAGCAGCCCCGGACAGACTGAAGCTTTCTTT.

The CDR3 is CASTHNTEAFF. CDR3 DNA: TGTGCCAGCACCCACAACACTGAAGCTTTCTTT. This chain connects TRBV5-6 to TRBJ1-1, with no clear D. The V gene lost 6 bases and the J gene lost 2 bases, with 5 bases spanning the gap. Germline values: CDR1 SGHDT, CDR2 YYEEEE. The CDR3 is 11 residues long.

The chain has TRBV30 and TRBJ1-1; TRBD1 aligns across 11 bases. The CDR3 contains 13 residues. Trimming at V came to 3 bases and at J to 6 bases, leaving 3 bases not matched to a gene. Per the germline V gene, CDR1 is GTSNPN and CDR2 is SVGIG (reference sequence). CDR3: CAWRDRGPAEAFF. The CDR3 DNA follows: TGTGCCTGGAGGGACAGGGGGCCGGCTGAAGCTTTCTTT.

The V and J genes are TRBV5-4 and TRBJ1-1; tentative D call: TRBD1 (6 bases). Trimming left V 4 bases short and J 3 bases short, with 19 bases between. CDR3 length: 16 residues. The V gene's germline CDR1 is SGHNT and CDR2 YYREEE (reference sequence). The CDR3 region has the DNA TGTGCCAGCAGCGGGGCAGGGGCCCTGATAGACACTGAAGCTTTCTTT. Amino acid sequence: CASSGAGALIDTEAFF. Full variable domain (missing parts from reference TRBV5-4 and TRBJ1-1): ETGVTQSPTHLIKTRGQQVTLRCSSQSGHNTVSWYQQALGQGPQFIFQYYREEENGRGNFPPRFSGLQFPNYSSELNVNALELDDSALYLCASSGAGALIDTEAFFGQGTRLTVV.